The 20 T cell receptor beta chains reported below all come from one sample, sequenced in a study of response to subunit inactivated influenza vaccine. One entry per CDR3 protein, called by TCRdb with MiXCR from the RT-PCR reads. The repertoire holds 450,000 to 600,000 distinct CDR3 sequences, with approximately 7.3% as singletons. The material sequenced was PBMCs from blood, taken around 2 years after vaccination. The receptors stem from a man aged 50 to 75 who received an inactivated influenza vaccine.

This chain connects TRBV5-4 to TRBJ1-1, with TRBD1 as a possible D gene (5 bases). The CDR3 totals 12 residues. Germline CDR1 SGHNT, CDR2 YYREEE (reference sequence). V was cut by 10 bases and J by 3 bases, with 13 bases left in between. CDR3 sequence: CAGSREHTEAFF. CDR3 in DNA: TGTGCCGGGAGCAGGGAACACACTGAAGCTTTCTTT.

The chain uses TRBV11-2 and TRBJ2-2, with 8 nucleotides matching TRBD1. Unmatched junction bases numbered 3, after V lost 8 bases and J lost 4 bases. This CDR3 is 13 amino acids long. The germline gives CDR1 SGHAT, CDR2 FQNNGV. The CDR3 is CASDRGSTGELFF. The CDR3 DNA follows: TGTGCCAGCGACAGGGGATCCACCGGGGAGCTGTTTTTT.

The chain couples TRBV15 to TRBJ1-5; 9 bases fit TRBD1. Losses at the gene ends were 2 bases for V and 6 bases for J; bases not matched to a gene: 5. The CDR3 covers 15 residues. CDR1 is LNHNV and CDR2 is YYDKDF in the germline V gene (reference sequence). The CDR3 DNA is TGTGCCACCAGCAGATCGGGGGACAGGGTTCAGCCCCAGCATTTT. Residues: CATSRSGDRVQPQHF.

The V and J genes are TRBV20-1 and TRBJ2-5; D unclear. Trimming shortened V by 4 bases and J by 0 bases, and 6 bases separated the two germline ends. The CDR3 loop spans 12 amino acids. CDR1 is DFQATT and CDR2 is SNEGSKA in the germline V gene (reference sequence). The CDR3 protein is CSAIQNQETQYF. The CDR3 bases are TGCAGTGCTATTCAGAACCAAGAGACCCAGTACTTC.

Details on this clonotype: Mismatch with germline at one junction end may stem from a read error. CDR3 sequence reads: CGSSIREGTEAFF. CDR3 bases: TGTGGCAGTAGTATACGAGAAGGCACTGAAGCTTTCTTT. The genes are TRBV19 and TRBJ1-1; no clear D gene. The V gene's germline CDR1 is LNHDA and CDR2 SQIVND (reference sequence). There are 13 residues in the CDR3.

V and J are TRBV15 and TRBJ1-1; unclear D gene. There are 14 residues in the CDR3. CDR1 and CDR2 from the germline V gene are LNHNV and YYDKDF (reference sequence). V was pared by 0 bases and J by 1 base, with 6 bases between. The CDR3 is CATSRDQRNTEAFF. CDR3 DNA sequence: TGTGCCACCAGCAGAGATCAGAGGAACACTGAAGCTTTCTTT.

The CDR3 spells CSARFGGRALETQYF. Written as DNA, the CDR3 is TGCAGTGCTAGGTTTGGCGGGAGGGCATTAGAGACCCAGTACTTC. The chain has TRBV20-1 and TRBJ2-5; 9 bases fit TRBD2. The germline V gene encodes CDR1 DFQATT and CDR2 SNEGSKA (reference sequence). The CDR3 has 15 residues. With 3 bases clipped from V and 4 bases from J, the junction kept 9 bases outside the gene matches.

This chain uses TRBV6-1 with TRBJ1-1, with 7 bases lining up with TRBD1. Trimming removed 6 bases from V and 1 base from J; junction bases left unmatched: 8. Germline lookup yields CDR1 MNHNS and CDR2 SASEGT. The length of the CDR3 is 15 residues. DNA of the CDR3: TGTGCCAGCAGGGTACAGGGGAGGGCGAACACTGAAGCTTTCTTT. Amino acids: CASRVQGRANTEAFF.

This clonotype was picked up a small number of times. V usage is TRBV7-2 and J usage is TRBJ2-1, with D unclear. The CDR3 totals 15 residues. The V gene's germline CDR1 is SGHTA and CDR2 FQGNSA. The V end was cut by 0 bases, the J end by 7 bases, with 13 bases between. Here the CDR3 reads CASSLAGGVANEQFF. The CDR3 region has the DNA TGTGCCAGCAGCTTAGCGGGTGGAGTAGCTAATGAGCAGTTCTTC.

This clonotype has only a few counts. This chain uses TRBV5-1 with TRBJ2-5; no reliable D call. Germline lookup yields CDR1 SGHRS and CDR2 YFSETQ. This CDR3 region has 15 residues. V was cut by 5 bases and J by 2 bases, with 16 bases left in between. This chain's CDR3 is CASRVASGPQETQYF. In DNA, the CDR3 is TGCGCCAGCAGGGTGGCGTCCGGACCTCAAGAGACCCAGTACTTC. The full variable domain, with the rest looked up from reference TRBV5-1 and TRBJ2-5, is KAGVTQTPRYLIKTRGQQVTLSCSPISGHRSVSWYQQTPGQGLQFLFEYFSETQRNKGNFPGRFSGRQFSNSRSEMNVSTLELGDSALYLCASRVASGPQETQYFGPGTRLLVL.

This clonotype was observed a few times. The V call is TRBV20-1, the J call TRBJ2-7, with D maybe TRBD2 (6 bases). CDR1 and CDR2 (germline): DFQATT, SNEGSKA (reference sequence). Deletions cut 8 bases from V and 1 base from J, with 15 bases between. The CDR3 extends over 13 amino acids. Here the CDR3 reads CSPLGGPSYEQYF. The CDR3 DNA reads as TGCAGTCCATTAGGAGGGCCATCCTACGAGCAGTACTTC.

The V gene is TRBV4-2, the J gene TRBJ2-1; 8 bases are shared with TRBD1. Germline values: CDR1 LGHNA, CDR2 YNFKEQ. The CDR3 runs to 16 residues. V dropped 4 bases and J dropped 7; count of bases not matched to a gene: 12. CDR3 bases: TGTGCCAGCAGCCCAACAGGGGGGACAGACTTTAATGAGCAGTTCTTC. Amino acids: CASSPTGGTDFNEQFF.

This clonotype has only a few counts. This chain connects TRBV20-1 to TRBJ1-6, with a weak D call TRBD1 (5 bases). The germline V and J ends were trimmed by 1 base and 14 bases, with 6 bases remaining between them. Germline assignment: CDR1 DFQATT and CDR2 SNEGSKA (reference sequence). The CDR3 covers 10 residues. For the CDR3, the DNA is TGCAGTGCTAGAGGAGGGGCCCTCCACTTT. Translating it yields CSARGGALHF.

This clonotype has just a few counts. The chain recombines TRBV20-1 with TRBJ2-3; 11 bases map to TRBD2. This CDR3 spans 14 amino acids. V lost 5 bases, J lost 5 bases, and 6 bases stayed unmatched. CDR1 DFQATT and CDR2 SNEGSKA come from the germline V gene (reference sequence). CDR3 DNA: TGCAGTGCTCCTAGCGGGGGGATCGGAGATACGCAGTATTTT. Its protein is CSAPSGGIGDTQYF.

The J gene is TRBJ2-1, the V gene TRBV5-6, with a tentative D call TRBD1 (6 bases). Germline lookup yields CDR1 SGHDT and CDR2 YYEEEE. V lost 4 bases to trimming and J lost 6 bases, with 17 bases between them. The CDR3 is 15 residues long. DNA for the CDR3: TGTGCCAGCAGCCGATTACAGGGTCGGTCCAATGAGCAGTTCTTC. Its translation is CASSRLQGRSNEQFF.

This clonotype came up many times. V usage is TRBV7-9 and J usage is TRBJ2-7; D not certain. The CDR3 spans 12 residues. Deletions cut 5 bases from V and 6 bases from J, with 11 bases between. Per germline, CDR1 SEHNR and CDR2 FQNEAQ (reference sequence). CDR3 nucleotide sequence: TGTGCCAGCAGCCCCCCGGCAGGCGAGCAGTACTTC. Translating it yields CASSPPAGEQYF.

This clonotype was counted ten times or more. This rearrangement joins TRBV4-2 to TRBJ2-5, with no clear D. V lost 2 bases to trimming and J lost 5 bases, with 12 bases between them. This CDR3 region has 14 residues. Germline V lookup: CDR1 LGHNA, CDR2 YNFKEQ. This CDR3 is CASSQNDGLETQYF. The CDR3 DNA reads TGTGCCAGCAGCCAAAATGACGGATTGGAGACCCAGTACTTC.

The sample holds many counts of this clonotype. The J gene is TRBJ1-1, the V gene TRBV27; possibly TRBD1 for D (5 bases). The CDR3 sequence is 15 residues long. Germline CDR1 is MNHEY and CDR2 is SMNVEV (reference sequence). The V end was cut by 0 bases, the J end by 0 bases, with 8 bases between. CDR3 sequence reads: CASSLSGGLNTEAFF. CDR3 DNA: TGTGCCAGCAGTTTATCGGGGGGATTGAACACTGAAGCTTTCTTT.

This clonotype showed up just a few times. V and J are TRBV27 and TRBJ2-7; D is undetermined. The CDR3 has 14 residues. V was pared by 5 bases and J by 2 bases, with 13 bases between. CDR1 and CDR2 from the germline V gene are MNHEY and SMNVEV (reference sequence). CDR3 sequence reads: CASSSVIGPYEQYF. DNA of the CDR3: TGTGCCAGCAGTAGTGTGATAGGGCCCTACGAGCAGTACTTC.

This clonotype was seen ten or more times. The chain links TRBV27 to TRBJ1-5, with 8 bases aligning to TRBD1. The ends lost 8 bases at V and 6 bases at J; junction bases unmatched: 9. This CDR3 comprises 14 residues. Germline-derived CDR1 and CDR2 are MNHEY and SMNVEV (reference sequence). In nucleotides, the CDR3 is TGTGCCAGCGCCCCGAACAGGGGGGCTCAGCCCCAGCATTTT. Protein product: CASAPNRGAQPQHF.